This TCR beta chain was sequenced in a study of a mutant IDH1 vaccine in newly diagnosed glioma (dated by TCRdb to 2020 to 2023). As for the study more broadly: Eight vaccinations were administered to patients in weeks 1, 3, 5, 7, 11, 15, 19 and 23, corresponding to visits V03 through V10. Vaccination was initiated 4-6 weeks after radiotherapy alone, or concurrently with temozolomide cycles in the chemotherapy-containing groups. The roughly 32 treated patients were approximately 62% male and about 40% female, with a mean age of about 43 years. Prior to enrollment, patients had been given standard therapy consisting of radiotherapy alone, temozolomide alone, or radiochemotherapy with temozolomide, with the combination given to most patients. Peripheral blood samples were drawn at six visits, namely V03 (baseline), V05, V07, V10, V12 and V13. For exploratory analyses, longitudinal TCRB deep sequencing was carried out in more than 20 treated patients wherever samples were available. Broad study findings and their caveats: Availability determined which PBMC samples were chosen for TCRB deep sequencing. No apparent relationship was observed between pseudoprogression and alterations in the top peripheral T cell clonotypes detected by TCRB sequencing. It was noted by the authors that analyses of patient blood samples could not be reproduced owing to sample limitations. Across multiple MHC alleles, vaccine-induced immune responses were seen in 93.3% of patients.

Trimming removed 1 base from V and 4 bases from J; the gene matches leave 2 bases unexplained. CDR1 and CDR2 (SGHRS, YFSETQ) derive from the germline V gene. The CDR3 goes from the cysteine to the phenylalanine over 14 residues. Only the CDR3 region is kept as DNA, spanning 42 bases read in frame from base 1. For this clone: What this receptor recognizes is not known. No base qualities exist here, and no much larger clone lies one base off it.

The library was obtained by the immunoSEQ multiplex PCR assay. Following the manufacturer's protocol, the hsTCRB Kit was used to amplify rearranged TCR beta chain sequences. An Illumina MiSeq was used to sequence the TCRB libraries. Turning to the authors' computational methods: The kit vendor's proprietary platform handled demultiplexing, trimming and gene mapping. The table comes from immuneACCESS by way of TCRdb, which keeps in-frame sequences with V and J called. Part of the clones is missing from these tables; in studies checked, under half for an unresolved V gene and the rest for unknown reasons. That table furnishes V, J and clone size, whereas the DNA furnished D and trimming. The sample yields 40,000 to 45,000 clones; about 81% were counted once. 2% to 2.5% of the sample is taken by the ten largest. The time point label for this specimen denotes: week 23, last vaccination. A 20-mer mutant IDH1 peptide at 300 micrograms in Montanide made up each vaccine dose, which was injected subcutaneously together with topical imiquimod. Donors had newly diagnosed WHO grade 3 or 4 IDH1-mutant astrocytomas with loss of nuclear ATRX. The samples were drawn from NOA16, a multicentre, single-arm, open-label phase I trial in Germany that tested a mutant IDH1 peptide vaccine in humans for the first time. Genomic DNA for TCRB sequencing was extracted from EDTA blood using the DNeasy Blood and Tissue Kit.

The rearranged chain carries TRBV5-1 and TRBJ1-5, with TRBD1 identical over 7 junction bases. The sequences come from PBMCs, collected from a glioma patient whose treatment included an IDH1 peptide vaccine. This sequence was found in a woman under 30 with glioma. Some clones in this sample may be carry-over from other donors' samples. The CDR3 corresponds to CASSLQGVNQPQHF. Here is the DNA: TGCGCCAGCAGCTTGCAGGGGGTGAATCAGCCCCAGCATTTT.